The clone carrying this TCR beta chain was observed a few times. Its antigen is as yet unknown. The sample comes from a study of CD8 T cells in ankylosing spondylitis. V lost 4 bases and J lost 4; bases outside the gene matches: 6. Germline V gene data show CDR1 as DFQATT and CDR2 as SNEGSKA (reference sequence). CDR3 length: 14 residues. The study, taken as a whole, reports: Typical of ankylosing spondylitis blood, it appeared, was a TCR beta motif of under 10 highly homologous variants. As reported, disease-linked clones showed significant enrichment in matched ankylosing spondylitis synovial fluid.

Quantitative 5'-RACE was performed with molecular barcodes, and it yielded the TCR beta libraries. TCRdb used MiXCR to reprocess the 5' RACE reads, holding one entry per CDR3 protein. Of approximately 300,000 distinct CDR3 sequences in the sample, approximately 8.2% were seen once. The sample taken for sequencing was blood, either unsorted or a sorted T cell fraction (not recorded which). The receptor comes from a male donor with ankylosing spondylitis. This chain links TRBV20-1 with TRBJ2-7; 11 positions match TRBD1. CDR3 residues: CSAKHWDRGYEQYF. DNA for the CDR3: TGCAGTGCTAAACACTGGGACAGGGGGTACGAGCAGTACTTC.